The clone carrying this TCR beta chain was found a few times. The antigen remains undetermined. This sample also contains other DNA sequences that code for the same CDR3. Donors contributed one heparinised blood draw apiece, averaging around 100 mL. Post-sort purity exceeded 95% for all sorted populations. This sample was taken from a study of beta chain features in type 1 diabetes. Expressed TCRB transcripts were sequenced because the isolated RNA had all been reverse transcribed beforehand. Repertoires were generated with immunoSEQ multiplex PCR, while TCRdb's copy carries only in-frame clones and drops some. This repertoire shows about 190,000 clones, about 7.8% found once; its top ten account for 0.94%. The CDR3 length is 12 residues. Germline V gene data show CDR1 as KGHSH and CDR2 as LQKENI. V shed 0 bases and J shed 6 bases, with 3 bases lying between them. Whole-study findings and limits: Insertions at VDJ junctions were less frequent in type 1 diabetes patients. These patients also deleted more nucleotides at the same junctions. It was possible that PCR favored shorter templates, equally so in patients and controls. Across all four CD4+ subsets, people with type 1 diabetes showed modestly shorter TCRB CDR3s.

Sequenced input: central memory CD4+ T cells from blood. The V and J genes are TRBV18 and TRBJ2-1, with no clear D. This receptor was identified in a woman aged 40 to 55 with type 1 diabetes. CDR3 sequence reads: CASSPPSNEQFF. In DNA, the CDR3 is TGTGCCAGCTCACCACCGAGCAATGAGCAGTTCTTC.